This T cell receptor beta chain comes out of a study of cytomegalovirus exposure and HLA in healthy donors. Whole-study findings and limits: Despite most TCR sequences being rare, some public TCRs occurred in many donors. TCR beta V- and J-gene trimming, according to a later analysis, was linked to a missense DCLRE1C variant. Highest at DRB1 and lowest at HLA-C, TCR association rates differed among HLA loci in a later analysis. Common viral pathogens were later found to be apparently linked to several of the most significant clusters.

The germline V gene has CDR1 SQVTM and CDR2 ANQGSEA. The V gene lost 7 bases and the J gene lost 3 bases, with 12 bases spanning the gap. The CDR3 covers 12 residues. About this clone: Its antigen is not known.

The PCR used 60 Vbeta and 13 Jbeta primers. Profiling relied on immunoSEQ multiplex PCR, and the TCRdb table lists in-frame clones only, not all of them. The data show about 170,000 clones, over 75% seen once. The J gene is TRBJ1-1, the V gene TRBV29-1; D possibly corresponds to TRBD1 (5 bases). Sequenced material: PBMCs. The clonotype originates from a female donor in good health and CMV-seronegative. CDR3 bases: TGCAGCGCCAGGGCGGGGGACACTGAAGCTTTCTTT. Residues: CSARAGDTEAFF.